This is a list of T cell receptor beta chains from one sample in a study of blood T cell repertoires in COVID-19. Data came from immunoSEQ multiplex PCR; TCRdb stores just in-frame clones and leaves some out. The profile shows about 200,000 clones, 83% of them singletons. The sample was peripheral blood. These receptors were obtained from a woman aged 40 to 50 with active or convalescent COVID-19. Both conserved end residues are part of each CDR3. The order of the fields is J gene, clone size, D gene, V gene, CDR3 protein, CDR3 DNA. The D gene is left open where the match is weak. Clone size is given for some rows only: seen once, a few or many times, or a class if the clone is expanded.

>TRBJ1-2|NA|TRBD1|TRBV5-1
CASSFGQAGGYTF
TGCGCCAGCAGCTTCGGACAGGCGGGTGGCTACACCTTC
>TRBJ1-2|NA|NA|TRBV6-1
CASSEEHTLGYGYTF
TGTGCCAGCAGTGAGGAGCATACCTTGGGCTATGGCTACACCTTC
>TRBJ1-2|NA|NA|TRBV6-1
CASSSDSSQRGYTF
TGTGCCAGCAGTTCGGACAGCTCCCAACGTGGCTACACCTTC
>TRBJ1-6|NA|NA|TRBV5-4
CASNLPGTRSPLHF
TGTGCCAGCAACCTTCCAGGGACTCGTTCACCCCTCCACTTT
>TRBJ2-1|NA|TRBD2|TRBV5-5
CASSLRRGLVDEQFF
TGTGCCAGCAGTCTACGACGGGGACTAGTGGATGAGCAGTTCTTC
>TRBJ2-1|NA|NA|TRBV7-2
CASSLAGGPANEQFF
TGTGCCAGCAGCTTAGCGGGGGGGCCCGCCAATGAGCAGTTCTTC
>TRBJ1-2|NA|NA|TRBV19
CASSIIENYGYTF
TGTGCCAGTAGTATAATAGAGAACTATGGCTACACCTTC
>TRBJ2-1|NA|TRBD2|TRBV18
CASSAGVGGGSDEQFF
TGTGCCAGCTCAGCGGGAGTAGGTGGTGGTAGCGATGAGCAGTTCTTC
>TRBJ1-2|NA|NA|TRBV10-3
CAISESVQGSGGYTF
TGTGCCATCAGTGAGTCGGTTCAGGGGAGTGGTGGCTACACCTTC
>TRBJ1-1|NA|TRBD1|TRBV7-9
CASSSQTGGTEAFF
TGTGCCAGCAGCTCCCAAACAGGGGGTACTGAAGCTTTCTTT
>TRBJ2-1|NA|NA|TRBV2
CASRDWRGSDNEQFF
TGTGCCAGCAGGGATTGGAGGGGTAGCGACAATGAGCAGTTCTTC
>TRBJ2-3|once|TRBD2|TRBV2
CASLGGWRVNTDTQYF
TGTGCCAGCCTCGGGGGGTGGAGGGTGAACACAGATACGCAGTATTTT
>TRBJ1-5|few|NA|TRBV4-1
CASSQEGQGFSNQPQHF
TGCGCCAGCAGCCAAGAGGGCCAGGGTTTTAGCAATCAGCCCCAGCATTTT
>TRBJ1-2|NA|NA|TRBV6-1
CASSGAAGKLTYNYGYTF
TGTGCCAGCAGTGGGGCGGCAGGGAAATTGACCTACAACTATGGCTACACCTTC
>TRBJ2-3|NA|TRBD2|TRBV28
CASSLGAGGNTDTQYF
TGTGCCAGCAGTTTAGGAGCGGGGGGTAACACAGATACGCAGTATTTT
>TRBJ2-3|NA|NA|TRBV7-9
CASSFGLSTDTQYF
TGTGCCAGCAGCTTTGGCTTATCCACAGATACGCAGTATTTT
>TRBJ1-2|NA|TRBD1|TRBV10-3
CAISETGTGATYGYTF
TGTGCCATCAGTGAGACGGGGACAGGCGCTACGTATGGCTACACCTTC
>TRBJ1-5|NA|NA|TRBV21-1
CASSKTETGIGNQPQHF
TGTGCCAGCAGCAAAACGGAGACAGGGATCGGCAATCAGCCCCAGCATTTT
>TRBJ1-2|NA|NA|TRBV9
CASSVGWDQGYGYTF
TGTGCCAGCAGCGTAGGGTGGGACCAGGGGTATGGCTACACCTTC
>TRBJ2-3|NA|TRBD2|TRBV19
CASSAGGGADTQYF
TGTGCCAGTAGTGCGGGAGGGGGAGCAGATACGCAGTATTTT
>TRBJ2-7|NA|NA|TRBV29-1
CSVVRDTVTYEQYF
TGCAGCGTCGTCCGGGACACCGTAACCTACGAGCAGTACTTC
>TRBJ2-2|NA|TRBD1|TRBV11-3
CASSLTTGGTGELFF
TGTGCCAGCAGCTTGACTACAGGGGGCACCGGGGAGCTGTTTTTT
>TRBJ2-5|NA|TRBD2|TRBV5-1
CASSKGTSGQETQYF
TGCGCCAGCAGCAAAGGGACTAGCGGGCAAGAGACCCAGTACTTC
>TRBJ1-6|once|TRBD1|TRBV2
CASSEGLGQGNSPLHF
TGTGCCAGCAGTGAGGGCCTGGGACAGGGTAATTCACCCCTCCACTTT
>TRBJ2-3|NA|NA|TRBV6-2/TRBV6-3
CASSYSVLTDTQYF
TGTGCCAGCAGTTACTCGGTACTAACAGATACGCAGTATTTT
>TRBJ1-3|NA|NA|TRBV6-5
CATISGNSGNTIYF
TGTGCCACAATCTCAGGGAACTCTGGAAACACCATATATTTT
>TRBJ2-3|NA|NA|TRBV27
CASSFPQGDTQYF
TGTGCCAGCAGTTTTCCGCAGGGGGATACGCAGTATTTT
>TRBJ2-5|NA|TRBD1|TRBV24-1
CATSDNGQGRETQYF
TGTGCCACCAGTGATAACGGACAGGGCCGCGAGACCCAGTACTTC
>TRBJ1-5|NA|TRBD1|TRBV4-1
CASSQDRGTGNQPQHF
TGCGCCAGCAGCCAAGATCGGGGGACAGGCAATCAGCCCCAGCATTTT
>TRBJ1-4|NA|NA|TRBV4-2
CASSQEHLQNEKLFF
TGTGCCAGCAGCCAAGAACATTTACAGAATGAAAAACTGTTTTTT
>TRBJ1-6|NA|NA|TRBV7-2
CASSSAVNSPLHF
TGTGCCAGCAGCTCAGCCGTGAATTCACCCCTCCACTTT
>TRBJ2-2|NA|TRBD1|TRBV27
CASRIAGTGFDAGELFF
TGTGCCAGCAGGATAGCCGGGACAGGGTTTGACGCCGGGGAGCTGTTTTTT
>TRBJ2-1|NA|TRBD2|TRBV5-6
CASQGGLAGDLLVNEQFF
TGTGCCAGCCAAGGGGGACTAGCGGGAGATTTATTGGTGAATGAGCAGTTCTTC
>TRBJ1-2|NA|NA|TRBV4-3
CASSPRQAANYGYTF
TGCGCCAGCAGCCCGAGACAGGCAGCTAACTATGGCTACACCTTC
>TRBJ1-2|few|NA|TRBV7-9
CASSLEAGNGYTF
TGTGCCAGCAGCTTAGAGGCAGGGAATGGCTACACCTTC